The 32 T cell receptor beta chains below all came from one sample that was sequenced in a study of shared clonotypes between healthy human individuals. Only in-frame clones appear in the TCRdb table, and some are missing; sequencing was by immunoSEQ multiplex PCR. The sample has 2 million to 2.5 million clones; approximately 93% are singletons. Sequenced sample: naive CD4+ T cells from PBMCs. Subset in this sample: CD45RA+ positively selected. The receptor set was obtained from a man between 18 and 29 years old in good health. Some clones in this sample may be carry-over from other donors' samples.

V gene TRBV7-9 combines with J gene TRBJ2-2; 9 bases align to TRBD1. CDR1 is SEHNR and CDR2 is FQNEAQ in the germline V gene (reference sequence). The CDR3 contains 15 residues. The DNA for the CDR3 is TGTGCGGCCGATAACTACAGGGGGCACACCGGGGAGCTGTTTTTT. Translated: CAADNYRGHTGELFF. Variable domain in full (rest from reference TRBV7-9 and TRBJ2-2): DTGVSQNPRHKITKRGQNVTFRCDPISEHNRLYWYRQTLGQGPEFLTYFQNEAQLEKSRLLSDRFSAERPKGSFSTLEIQRTEQGDSAMYLCAADNYRGHTGELFFGEGSRLTVL.

The DNA of the CDR3 is TGTGCCAGCAGCGTCAGTGCGTCCTTCTACGAGCAGTACTTC. Encoded protein: CASSVSASFYEQYF. The chain carries TRBV9 and TRBJ2-7; the D is unclear. Germline CDR1 is SGDLS and CDR2 is YYNGEE. This CDR3 spans 14 amino acids. V was trimmed by 2 bases and J by 3 bases, leaving 12 bases between them.

The CDR3 region is CASSLRQTTDTQYF. The CDR3 DNA sequence: TGTGCCAGCAGCCTCAGACAGACCACAGATACGCAGTATTTT. The chain carries TRBV7-8 and TRBJ2-3; the D gene is possibly TRBD1 (5 bases). Trimming shortened V by 5 bases and J by 2 bases, and 11 bases separated the two germline ends. Germline V gene sequence: CDR1 SGHVS, CDR2 FQNEAQ. This CDR3 contains 14 residues.

The rearrangement joins TRBV7-3 to TRBJ2-6; tentatively, D is TRBD1 (6 bases). Per the germline V gene, CDR1 is SGHTA and CDR2 is FQGTGA. This CDR3 comprises 18 residues. Trimming removed 4 bases from V and 2 bases from J, with 18 bases in between. The CDR3 DNA sequence: TGTGCCAGCAGCTCCCAACACAGGGTAACTACTGGGGCCAACGTCCTGACTTTC. Translation gives CASSSQHRVTTGANVLTF. The full variable domain, its missing parts supplied by reference TRBV7-3 and TRBJ2-6, is GAGVSQTPSNKVTEKGKYVELRCDPISGHTALYWYRQSLGQGPEFLIYFQGTGAADDSGLPNDRFFAVRPEGSVSTLKIQRTERGDSAVYLCASSSQHRVTTGANVLTFGAGSRLTVL.

The chain recombines TRBV7-3 with TRBJ2-2; possibly TRBD1 for D (6 bases). The germline V gene encodes CDR1 SGHTA and CDR2 FQGTGA. Trimming removed 5 bases at V and 7 bases at J, with 8 bases between. The CDR3 extends over 12 amino acids. The CDR3 is CASSRQDGELFF. CDR3 nucleotides: TGTGCCAGCAGCAGACAGGACGGGGAGCTGTTTTTT.

The chain recombines TRBV4-1 with TRBJ2-7, with a weak D call TRBD2 (5 bases). The CDR3 loop spans 15 amino acids. Germline lookup yields CDR1 MGHRA and CDR2 YSYEKL. Trimming removed 3 bases at V and 7 bases at J, with 19 bases between. The DNA for the CDR3 is TGCGCCAGCAGCCAGGTAAGGAGCGGAAAAGGGGAGCAGTACTTC. Translated, it gives CASSQVRSGKGEQYF.

The gene calls are TRBV9 and TRBJ2-3, with D possibly being TRBD2 (6 bases). CDR3 length: 14 amino acids. Per the germline V gene, CDR1 is SGDLS and CDR2 is YYNGEE. V was shortened by 0 bases and J by 5 bases, with 10 bases between the two germline ends. CDR3 sequence: CASSVAGAVDTQYF. The DNA of the CDR3 is TGTGCCAGCAGCGTAGCGGGAGCGGTAGATACGCAGTATTTT. Drawing the rest from reference TRBV9 and TRBJ2-3, the complete variable domain is DSGVTQTPKHLITATGQRVTLRCSPRSGDLSVYWYQQSLDQGLQFLIQYYNGEERAKGNILERFSAQQFPDLHSELNLSSLELGDSALYFCASSVAGAVDTQYFGPGTRLTVL.

The V gene is TRBV5-6, the J gene TRBJ1-5; D is perhaps TRBD1 (5 bases). CDR1 is SGHDT, CDR2 YYEEEE, per germline. The CDR3 has 15 amino acids. V lost 4 bases and J 0 bases, leaving 11 bases between the germline ends. Here the CDR3 reads CASSRGWGSNQPQHF. In DNA, the CDR3 is TGTGCCAGCAGCCGGGGGTGGGGTAGCAATCAGCCCCAGCATTTT. Using reference TRBV5-6 and TRBJ1-5 for the parts outside the CDR3, the full variable domain is DAGVTQSPTHLIKTRGQQVTLRCSPKSGHDTVSWYQQALGQGPQFIFQYYEEEERQRGNFPDRFSGHQFPNYSSELNVNALLLGDSALYLCASSRGWGSNQPQHFGDGTRLSIL.

The J gene is TRBJ2-1, the V gene TRBV27; D is undetermined. V dropped 9 bases and J dropped 5 bases, with 11 bases sitting between them. Germline values: CDR1 MNHEY, CDR2 SMNVEV (reference sequence). The CDR3 extends over 12 amino acids. The CDR3 DNA reads as TGTGCCAGTGGAACGCGTCACAATGAGCAGTTCTTC. This encodes CASGTRHNEQFF.

This chain connects TRBV5-6 to TRBJ1-2; D gene uncertain. This CDR3 region has 12 residues. Germline loops: CDR1 SGHDT, CDR2 YYEEEE. Trimming shortened V by 2 bases and J by 0 bases, and 2 bases separated the two germline ends. The CDR3 sequence is CASSFPNYGYTF. In nucleotides, the CDR3 is TGTGCCAGCAGCTTCCCTAACTATGGCTACACCTTC.

In regard to this clone: This same CDR3 is encoded by further DNA sequences in the sample. The chain has TRBV7-9 and TRBJ2-5; perhaps TRBD1 as D (5 bases). The CDR3 is 13 residues long. The V gene lost 0 bases and the J gene lost 4 bases, with 6 bases spanning the gap. The germline CDR1 and CDR2 sequences are SEHNR and FQNEAQ (reference sequence). CDR3 DNA: TGTGCCAGCAGCTTAGCTGGGGCAGAGACCCAGTACTTC. It is translated as CASSLAGAETQYF.

V is TRBV9 and J is TRBJ2-7, with a weak D call TRBD1 (6 bases). V was clipped by 4 bases and J by 4 bases, with 12 bases between them. CDR3 length: 13 amino acids. Per germline, CDR1 SGDLS and CDR2 YYNGEE. The CDR3 is CASSFQQGYEQYF. CDR3 in DNA: TGTGCCAGCAGCTTCCAACAGGGATACGAGCAGTACTTC.

This clone showed up just once. The chain carries TRBV28 and TRBJ2-5; D unresolved. The end of the DNA aligns better with TRBJ2-7, so the J call may be wrong. The CDR3 extends over 14 amino acids. The V gene's germline CDR1 is MDHEN and CDR2 SYDVKM. The CDR3 DNA follows: TGTGCCAGCAGTTTATTACTACCCTCCTACGAGCAGTACTTC. It yields the protein CASSLLLPSYEQYF.

The chain has TRBV10-3 and TRBJ2-7, with D maybe TRBD2 (5 bases). CDR3 length: 13 amino acids. V shed 4 bases and J shed 3 bases, with 10 bases lying between them. In germline, CDR1 is ENHRY, CDR2 SYGVKD. Here the CDR3 DNA reads TGTGCCATCAGTGCCGGGATGAACTACGAGCAGTACTTC. Its protein is CAISAGMNYEQYF.

The chain is built from TRBV2 and TRBJ2-5, with D perhaps matching TRBD1 or TRBD2 (6 bases each). The germline V gene has CDR1 SNHLY and CDR2 FYNNEI. This CDR3 comprises 12 residues. V lost 7 bases and J 5 bases, leaving 11 bases between the germline ends. The CDR3, as DNA: TGTGCCAGCAAACGGGGGCCTGAGACCCAGTACTTC. This gives the protein CASKRGPETQYF.

This clone occurred once. This chain links TRBV5-1 with TRBJ1-2, with D perhaps matching TRBD1 (5 bases). Germline CDR1 is SGHRS and CDR2 is YFSETQ. V gave up 7 bases and J gave up 12 bases, with 22 bases separating them. The CDR3 is made up of 13 amino acids. The CDR3 loop reads CASDYDGRGKDTF. CDR3 sequence (DNA): TGCGCCAGCGATTACGACGGGAGGGGAAAGGACACCTTC.

The rearrangement uses TRBV19 and TRBJ2-2; weak D call: TRBD2 (5 bases). V was trimmed by 11 bases and J by 0 bases, leaving 10 bases between them. CDR1 is LNHDA, CDR2 SQIVND, per germline (reference sequence). This CDR3 is 13 amino acids long. CDR3 amino acids: CALEGPNTGELFF. In nucleotides, the CDR3 is TGTGCCCTTGAGGGCCCGAACACCGGGGAGCTGTTTTTT. The entire variable domain, with the rest obtained from reference TRBV19 and TRBJ2-2, is as follows: DGGITQSPKYLFRKEGQNVTLSCEQNLNHDAMYWYRQDPGQGLRLIYYSQIVNDFQKGDIAEGYSVSREKKESFPLTVTSAQKNPTAFYLCALEGPNTGELFFGEGSRLTVL.

The chain carries TRBV29-1 and TRBJ2-7; TRBD1 is a possible D gene (6 bases). V lost 6 bases, J lost 0 bases, and 9 bases lay in between. This CDR3 has 12 amino acids. Germline lookup yields CDR1 SQVTM and CDR2 ANQGSEA. The CDR3 sequence: CSVAGVSYEQYF. The CDR3 DNA follows: TGCAGCGTCGCAGGGGTCTCCTACGAGCAGTACTTC.

Concerning this clone: Different DNA sequences within this sample yield the same CDR3. V usage is TRBV5-1 and J usage is TRBJ1-5; the D is unclear. Trimming took 0 bases from V and 5 from J, leaving 9 bases between them. Germline V lookup: CDR1 SGHRS, CDR2 YFSETQ. The CDR3 is 14 residues long. CDR3 loop: CASSLEGRDQPQHF. The CDR3 DNA reads as TGCGCCAGCAGCTTGGAAGGTCGGGATCAGCCCCAGCATTTT.

J is TRBJ2-7 and V is TRBV7-2; 8 bases map to TRBD1. There are 15 residues in the CDR3. Trimming at V came to 1 base and at J to 4 bases, leaving 6 bases not matched to a gene. Germline V CDR1 and CDR2: SGHTA, FQGNSA. The CDR3 loop reads CASSLGWQGAYEQYF. CDR3 bases: TGTGCCAGCAGCTTAGGATGGCAGGGGGCTTACGAGCAGTACTTC.

The V gene is TRBV28, the J gene TRBJ2-7; 7 bases are a match to TRBD2. Germline loops: CDR1 MDHEN, CDR2 SYDVKM. The CDR3 is 15 amino acids. V was clipped by 4 bases and J by 0 bases; unmatched bases: 6. The CDR3 DNA reads TGTGCCAGCAGTTGGGGGGGAACGGACTCCTACGAGCAGTACTTC. Translated: CASSWGGTDSYEQYF. The variable domain in full, completed from reference TRBV28 and TRBJ2-7, reads DVKVTQSSRYLVKRTGEKVFLECVQDMDHENMFWYRQDPGLGLRLIYFSYDVKMKEKGDIPEGYSVSREKKERFSLILESASTNQTSMYLCASSWGGTDSYEQYFGPGTRLTVT.

The rearrangement links TRBV18 to TRBJ1-4, with D perhaps matching TRBD1 (5 bases). V dropped 7 bases and J dropped 6 bases, with 15 bases sitting between them. The CDR3 sequence is 14 residues long. The V gene's germline CDR1 is KGHSH and CDR2 LQKENI. DNA for the CDR3: TGTGCCAGCTGTGCCGGGGGTCGGTATGAAAAACTGTTTTTT. The encoded protein is CASCAGGRYEKLFF. Looking up the rest from reference TRBV18 and TRBJ1-4 gives the full variable domain: NAGVMQNPRHLVRRRGQEARLRCSPMKGHSHVYWYRQLPEEGLKFMVYLQKENIIDESGMPKERFSAEFPKEGPSILRIQQVVRGDSAAYFCASCAGGRYEKLFFGSGTQLSVL.

This chain uses TRBV28 with TRBJ2-3; no reliable D call. The CDR3 contains 14 residues. Trimming took 9 bases from V and 2 from J, leaving 15 bases between them. The germline CDR1 and CDR2 sequences are MDHEN and SYDVKM. As DNA, the CDR3 is TGTGCCAGTACCGGGTGGCCACACACAGATACGCAGTATTTT. Its translation is CASTGWPHTDTQYF.

In its sample, this clone was seen once. The chain carries TRBV5-1 and TRBJ2-3, with 9 nucleotides matching TRBD1. CDR3 size: 15 residues. Per the germline V gene, CDR1 is SGHRS and CDR2 is YFSETQ. V was clipped by 2 bases and J by 4 bases; unmatched bases: 5. The CDR3 bases are TGCGCCAGCAGCTTTGGGGACAGGGAGGCAGATACGCAGTATTTT. This codes for CASSFGDREADTQYF.

V gene TRBV7-2 combines with J gene TRBJ2-7; D possibly corresponds to TRBD1 (5 bases). With 3 bases removed from V and 2 bases from J, the gap between germline ends came to 11 bases. Germline V gives CDR1 SGHTA, CDR2 FQGNSA. The CDR3 is 14 residues long. The CDR3 nucleotides are TGTGCCAGCAGCTTGGGGCGGCAGGCCTACGAGCAGTACTTC. Protein sequence: CASSLGRQAYEQYF.

The chain carries TRBV4-1 and TRBJ2-3, with 7 bases aligning to TRBD2. The trim removed 0 bases at V and 3 bases at J, leaving 6 bases unmatched. This CDR3 has 16 residues. Germline V gene sequence: CDR1 MGHRA, CDR2 YSYEKL. CDR3 sequence: CASSQEAAGNTDTQYF. CDR3 DNA sequence: TGCGCCAGCAGCCAAGAGGCAGCGGGGAATACAGATACGCAGTATTTT.

The chain has TRBV19 and TRBJ2-2, with 8 bases aligning to TRBD2. The trim removed 6 bases at V and 5 bases at J, leaving 8 bases unmatched. Germline assignment: CDR1 LNHDA and CDR2 SQIVND (reference sequence). This CDR3 spans 15 amino acids. The CDR3 nucleotides read TGTGCCAGTAGGACGACTAGCGTCCGGACCGGGGAGCTGTTTTTT. Protein sequence: CASRTTSVRTGELFF.

This clone was observed a single time. This chain connects TRBV5-1 to TRBJ2-7; TRBD2 is a possible D gene (6 bases). This CDR3 comprises 14 residues. V was clipped by 4 bases and J by 0 bases, with 11 bases between them. Germline CDR1 and CDR2: SGHRS and YFSETQ. CDR3 region: CASSTPEGSYEQYF. Here the CDR3 DNA reads TGCGCCAGCAGCACACCGGAGGGCTCCTACGAGCAGTACTTC.

The rearrangement links TRBV5-1 to TRBJ1-5; D gene uncertain. V was pared by 5 bases and J by 0 bases, with 9 bases between. Per germline, CDR1 SGHRS and CDR2 YFSETQ. The CDR3 length is 14 residues. CDR3 region: CASREMDSNQPQHF. As DNA, the CDR3 is TGCGCCAGCAGGGAGATGGATAGCAATCAGCCCCAGCATTTT.

About this clone: The sample has other DNA sequences that encode this CDR3 too. The chain employs TRBV9 and TRBJ2-7; 7 nucleotides line up with TRBD2. This CDR3 region has 13 residues. CDR1 and CDR2 (germline): SGDLS, YYNGEE. The V and J ends lost 1 base and 7 bases, in that order; junction bases with no gene match: 5. The CDR3 region has the DNA TGTGCCAGCAGCGTATCACCCGGGAGGGAGCAGTACTTC. The encoded protein is CASSVSPGREQYF.

The chain employs TRBV28 and TRBJ1-1, with D possibly TRBD1 on 6 matching bases. Trimming pared 7 bases from V and 5 bases from J, leaving 14 bases between. The germline CDR1 and CDR2 sequences are MDHEN and SYDVKM. CDR3 length: 13 amino acids. The CDR3 is CASTGQYGTEAFF. In DNA, the CDR3 is TGTGCCAGCACCGGACAGTATGGAACTGAAGCTTTCTTT.

This clone was seen only once. The chain combines TRBV4-1 with TRBJ1-4, with 8 bases matching TRBD1. This CDR3 contains 14 residues. The germline gives CDR1 MGHRA, CDR2 YSYEKL. J was trimmed by 8 bases and V by 5 bases; bases with no gene match: 7. In nucleotides, the CDR3 is TGCGCCAGCAGCTCCGGACAGGGACGGGAAAAACTGTTTTTT. Encoded protein: CASSSGQGREKLFF.